Listed here are 10 T cell receptor beta chains from one sample, sequenced in a study of CD8 T cells in ankylosing spondylitis. Study-level results: Characteristic, it appeared, of ankylosing spondylitis blood was a TCR beta motif of roughly 8 highly homologous variants.

Their antigen targets remain unknown. MiXCR was run by TCRdb on the 5' RACE reads, yielding one entry per CDR3 protein. The sample contains 330,000 or so distinct CDR3 sequences, around 8% of which appear only once. The sample comprised blood, either unsorted or a sorted T cell fraction (not recorded which). These receptors originate from a male donor with ankylosing spondylitis.

This clonotype has ten or more counts. The chain is built from TRBV5-1 and TRBJ2-3, with no clear D. The germline V and J ends were trimmed by 4 bases and 0 bases, with 12 bases remaining between them. This CDR3 contains 15 residues. Looked up from germline, CDR1 is SGHRS and CDR2 is YFSETQ. This CDR3 reads CASSSTTASTDTQYF. CDR3 DNA: TGCGCCAGCAGCAGCACTACCGCTAGCACAGATACGCAGTATTTT.

This chain links TRBV7-9 with TRBJ2-2, with 11 bases lining up with TRBD2. The J segment lost 7 bases and the V segment lost 2 bases, leaving 6 bases of the junction unmatched. Germline V gives CDR1 SEHNR, CDR2 FQNEAQ (reference sequence). CDR3 length: 16 residues. The CDR3 nucleotides read TGTGCCAGCAGCTTACTAGCGGGAGGCCCCATCGGGGAGCTGTTTTTT. Translating it yields CASSLLAGGPIGELFF.

This clonotype was detected only a few times. The chain is built from TRBV27 and TRBJ1-1; D gene uncertain. Germline V lookup: CDR1 MNHEY, CDR2 SMNVEV (reference sequence). The V end was cut by 8 bases, the J end by 4 bases, with 11 bases between. This CDR3 comprises 12 residues. For the CDR3, the DNA is TGTGCCAGCTGGGTGGGCCCCACTGAAGCTTTCTTT. Translation gives CASWVGPTEAFF.

The V call is TRBV10-3, the J call TRBJ2-7; 7 nucleotides align to TRBD1. The V gene's germline CDR1 is ENHRY and CDR2 SYGVKD. The CDR3 loop spans 12 amino acids. The V gene end was trimmed by 4 bases and the J gene end by 5 bases; junction bases not matched to a gene: 2. The CDR3 protein is CAISGTGNEQYF. In DNA, the CDR3 is TGTGCCATCAGTGGGACAGGCAACGAGCAGTACTTC.

The V gene is TRBV5-4, the J gene TRBJ2-3; D remains ambiguous. The CDR3 runs to 15 residues. Germline loops: CDR1 SGHNT, CDR2 YYREEE (reference sequence). The V end was cut by 2 bases, the J end by 5 bases, with 15 bases between. CDR3 residues: CASSLDRRIVDTQYF. The CDR3 DNA is TGTGCCAGCAGCTTAGACCGCCGAATTGTAGATACGCAGTATTTT.

This clonotype was seen ten or more times. The gene calls are TRBV7-9 and TRBJ1-2; D is ambiguous. This CDR3 region has 13 residues. With 3 bases removed from V and 8 bases from J, the gap between germline ends came to 13 bases. CDR1 is SEHNR and CDR2 is FQNEAQ in the germline V gene (reference sequence). The CDR3 nucleotides are TGTGCCAGCAGCTTCGGCGGCGAAGAGGGCTACACCTTC. It translates to CASSFGGEEGYTF.

Many counts were recorded for this clonotype. The chain joins TRBV5-6 to TRBJ1-1; D might be TRBD1 (6 bases). The CDR3 is 13 amino acids. The ends were cut back, 5 bases at V and 5 bases at J, with 13 bases in the middle. CDR1 and CDR2 (germline): SGHDT, YYEEEE. CDR3 coding DNA: TGTGCCAGCAGGATGGTAGGGGGAACTGAAGCTTTCTTT. Protein product: CASRMVGGTEAFF.

This clonotype is a singleton in its sample. The chain has TRBV29-1 and TRBJ2-1, with a weak D call TRBD2 (6 bases). The CDR3 sequence is 11 residues long. V shed 7 bases and J shed 8 bases, with 12 bases lying between them. Per germline, CDR1 SQVTM and CDR2 ANQGSEA. The CDR3 sequence: CSGTKRDEQFF. The CDR3 nucleotides read TGCAGCGGGACTAAGAGGGATGAGCAGTTCTTC.

The genes are TRBV20-1 and TRBJ2-3; D is possibly TRBD1 or TRBD2 (5 bases each). This CDR3 spans 14 amino acids. The ends were cut back, 1 base at V and 1 base at J, with 9 bases in the middle. Germline V gene lookup returns CDR1 DFQATT and CDR2 SNEGSKA (reference sequence). This CDR3 is CSARGTGRTDTQYF. The CDR3, as DNA: TGCAGTGCTAGAGGGACGGGGCGCACAGATACGCAGTATTTT.

This clonotype was recorded a few times. The chain carries TRBV20-1 and TRBJ1-5, with D possibly TRBD1 on 6 matching bases. The germline V gene encodes CDR1 DFQATT and CDR2 SNEGSKA (reference sequence). The CDR3 has 13 amino acids. V was trimmed by 5 bases and J by 9 bases, leaving 17 bases between them. The CDR3 DNA follows: TGCAGTGCTTCCGGGACACTAGTACTGCCCCAGCATTTT. Residues: CSASGTLVLPQHF.